This T cell receptor (beta chain) was found in a study of T and B cells in COVID-19 patients. Study at large: Most recovered patients had mild to moderate COVID-19 treated as outpatients.

Regarding the study as a whole: Clonality of TRB repertoires was high in active COVID-19; recovery brought above-healthy diversity and richness.

BIOMED2 TRB-A/B primer pools were used in multiplex TRB PCR. TCRdb called the multiplex PCR reads again in MiXCR, with one record for every CDR3 protein. The table includes around 20,000 distinct CDR3 sequences, 30% to 35% detected once. CDR1 is SEHNR, CDR2 FQNEAQ, per germline (reference sequence). V lost 2 bases to trimming and J lost 4 bases; unmatched junction nucleotides: 7. CDR3 length equals 18 residues. TRB was amplified from about 250-500 ng of blood genomic DNA. With regard to this clonotype: The antigen remains unidentified.

The chain links TRBV7-9 to TRBJ2-3, with 15 bases fitting TRBD2. Sequenced input: blood. This receptor was taken from a human donor who had recovered from COVID-19. The DNA for the CDR3 is TGTGCCAGCAGCTTACGCGGACTAGCGGGGGGGCGCGCAGATACGCAGTATTTT. Translating gives CASSLRGLAGGRADTQYF.